This T cell receptor beta chain was observed in a study of cytomegalovirus exposure and HLA in healthy donors. Overall study results and limits: The authors later found HLA-associated TCR beta chains more clonally expanded than equally common others. Productive status was seen about 87% or about 30% of the time for most TCR beta V segments in an earlier analysis.

A note on this clone: The antigen is unknown.

The PCR employed 60 Vbeta primers together with 13 Jbeta primers. Authors' methods: As a later analysis found, there were approximately 80 million unique TCR beta chains, of which around 10 million were shared. Some clones are missing from TCRdb's copy, which holds only in-frame ones; the method was immunoSEQ multiplex PCR. V and J calls plus clone size are reproduced from that table; the DNA served to infer D and trimming. The repertoire has over 150,000 clones, roughly 80% of them found once; the top ten carry roughly 13%. The CDR3 runs 15 residues. V shed 6 bases and J 0 bases; nucleotides not matched to a gene: 2. Germline V CDR1 and CDR2: MDHEN, SYDVKM.

This sequence joins TRBV28 and TRBJ2-6; the match to TRBD1 covers 7 bases. The receptor comes from a young man in good health and CMV-seropositive. Sequencing was performed on PBMCs. This CDR3 is CASRDRLSGANVLTF. The CDR3 coding sequence is TGTGCCAGCAGGGACAGGCTCTCTGGGGCCAACGTCCTGACTTTC.